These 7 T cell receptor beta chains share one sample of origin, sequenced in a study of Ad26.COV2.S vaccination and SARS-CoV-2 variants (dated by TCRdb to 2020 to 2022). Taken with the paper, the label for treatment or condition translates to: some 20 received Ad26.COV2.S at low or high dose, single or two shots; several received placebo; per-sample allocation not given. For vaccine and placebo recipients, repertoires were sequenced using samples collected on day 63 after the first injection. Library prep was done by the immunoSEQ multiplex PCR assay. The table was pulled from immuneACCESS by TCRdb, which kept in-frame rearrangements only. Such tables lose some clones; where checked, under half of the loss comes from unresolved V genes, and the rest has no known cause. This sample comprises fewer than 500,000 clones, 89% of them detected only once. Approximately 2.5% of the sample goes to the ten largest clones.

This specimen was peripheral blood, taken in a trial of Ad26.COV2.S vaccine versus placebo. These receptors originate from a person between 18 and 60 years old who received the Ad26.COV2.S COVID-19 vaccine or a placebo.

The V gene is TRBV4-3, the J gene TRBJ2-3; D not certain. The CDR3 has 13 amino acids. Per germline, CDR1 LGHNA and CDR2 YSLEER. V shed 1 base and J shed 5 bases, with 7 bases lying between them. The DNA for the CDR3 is TGCGCCAGCAGCCAAGTTTTTGGAGATACGCAGTATTTT. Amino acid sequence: CASSQVFGDTQYF.

CDR3 bases: TGCGCCAGCAGCTTGGCCCCCGGGACGCCCTACGAGCAGTACTTC. Translating it yields CASSLAPGTPYEQYF. The genes are TRBV5-1 and TRBJ2-7; D possibly matches TRBD1 or TRBD2 (5 bases each). V was trimmed by 0 bases and J by 2 bases, leaving 12 bases between them. The V gene's germline CDR1 is SGHRS and CDR2 YFSETQ. The CDR3 extends over 15 amino acids.

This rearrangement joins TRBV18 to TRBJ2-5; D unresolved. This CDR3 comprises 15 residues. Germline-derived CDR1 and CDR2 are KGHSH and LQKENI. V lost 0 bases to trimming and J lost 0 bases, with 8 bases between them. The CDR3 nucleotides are TGTGCCAGCTCACCACCGCTCAGCCACCAAGAGACCCAGTACTTC. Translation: CASSPPLSHQETQYF.

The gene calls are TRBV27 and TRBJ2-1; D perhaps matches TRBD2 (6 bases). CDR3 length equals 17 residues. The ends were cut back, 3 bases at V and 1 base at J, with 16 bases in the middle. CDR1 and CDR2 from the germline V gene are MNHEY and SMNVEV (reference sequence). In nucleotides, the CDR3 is TGTGCCAGCAGTTTGGACTACCCTGGGGGGTCCTACAATGAGCAGTTCTTC. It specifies CASSLDYPGGSYNEQFF.

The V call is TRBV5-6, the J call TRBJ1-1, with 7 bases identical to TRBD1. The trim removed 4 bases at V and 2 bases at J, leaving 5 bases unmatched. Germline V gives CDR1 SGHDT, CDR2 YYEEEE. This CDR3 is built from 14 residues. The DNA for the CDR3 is TGTGCCAGCAGCCGGGGACAGATTAACACTGAAGCTTTCTTT. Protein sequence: CASSRGQINTEAFF. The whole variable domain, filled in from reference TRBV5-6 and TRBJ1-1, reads DAGVTQSPTHLIKTRGQQVTLRCSPKSGHDTVSWYQQALGQGPQFIFQYYEEEERQRGNFPDRFSGHQFPNYSSELNVNALLLGDSALYLCASSRGQINTEAFFGQGTRLTVV.

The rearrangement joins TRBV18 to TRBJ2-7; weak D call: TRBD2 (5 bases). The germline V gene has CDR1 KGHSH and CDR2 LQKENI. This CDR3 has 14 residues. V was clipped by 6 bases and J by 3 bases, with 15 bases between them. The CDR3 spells CASSRGNDGYEQYF. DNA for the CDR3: TGTGCCAGCTCCAGAGGGAATGACGGCTACGAGCAGTACTTC.

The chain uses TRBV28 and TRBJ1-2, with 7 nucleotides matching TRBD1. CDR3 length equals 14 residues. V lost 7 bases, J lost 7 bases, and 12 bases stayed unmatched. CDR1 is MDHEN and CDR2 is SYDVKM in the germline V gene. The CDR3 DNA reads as TGTGCCAGCATAAGGGGAGGACAGGCTGGTGGCTACACCTTC. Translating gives CASIRGGQAGGYTF.